Sequencing of this T cell receptor beta chain was carried out in a study of cytomegalovirus exposure and HLA in healthy donors. Overall study findings and caveats: Analysis was carried out at a later point, and it linked a missense DCLRE1C variant to TCR beta V- and J-gene trimming. In a later analysis, several top co-occurrence clusters appeared linked to parvovirus B19, influenza, CMV and Epstein-Barr virus. The authors later found TCR association rates varying by HLA locus, with DRB1 most and HLA-C fewest.

Turning to this clone: What it recognizes is unknown.

Germline V CDR1 and CDR2: SGHRS, YFSETQ. The CDR3 runs 14 residues. Trimming shortened V by 0 bases and J by 7 bases, and 11 bases separated the two germline ends. The PCR ran on 60 Vbeta and 13 Jbeta primers. Study processing details: About 11 million of 70 million to 80 million unique TCR beta chains were shared, per a later count. Measured with immunoSEQ multiplex PCR; TCRdb has only the in-frame clones, and not every one. The D gene and trimming were derived from the DNA, and the V and J assignments and clone size from that table. The repertoire includes about 130,000 clones, 80% to 90% of them detected once, and less than 3% sits in the top ten.

Sequenced: PBMCs. This chain links TRBV5-1 with TRBJ1-3; no reliable D call. The source of this sequence is a man aged 50-59 years in good health and CMV-seronegative. The DNA of the CDR3 is TGCGCCAGCAGCTTGGCTGGCCAGACTAACACCATATATTTT. Its translation is CASSLAGQTNTIYF. Full variable domain (rest looked up from reference TRBV5-1 and TRBJ1-3): KAGVTQTPRYLIKTRGQQVTLSCSPISGHRSVSWYQQTPGQGLQFLFEYFSETQRNKGNFPGRFSGRQFSNSRSEMNVSTLELGDSALYLCASSLAGQTNTIYFGEGSWLTVV.